This TCR beta chain was recorded in a study of Graves' ophthalmopathy and Graves' hyperthyroidism. Study-wide results and caveats: Most expanded clonotypes from thyroid (those above 0.001 frequency) were also found in blood.

This clonotype showed up just a few times. Its cognate antigen is unknown. The CDR3 consists of 14 residues. Germline CDR1 is MDHEN and CDR2 is SYDVKM. Trimming took 2 bases from V and 5 from J, leaving 13 bases between them. For repertoire sequencing, the TCR beta CDR3 regions were amplified from RNA transcripts. Scientists carried out first-round RT-PCR using HTBI primers and then a second-round multiplex PCR. TCRdb re-called the multiplex PCR reads through MiXCR, storing one row per CDR3 protein. The table includes 620,000 or so distinct CDR3 sequences, about 24% detected once. V and J are TRBV28 and TRBJ2-7; no clear D. The TCR sequence derives from a woman aged 18-29 years with stable Graves' hyperthyroidism. Some clones in this sample may be carry-over from other donors' samples. Sample: peripheral blood. The CDR3 is CASSLAGSANEQYF. The CDR3, as DNA: TGTGCCAGCAGTTTAGCAGGTAGTGCCAACGAGCAGTACTTC.